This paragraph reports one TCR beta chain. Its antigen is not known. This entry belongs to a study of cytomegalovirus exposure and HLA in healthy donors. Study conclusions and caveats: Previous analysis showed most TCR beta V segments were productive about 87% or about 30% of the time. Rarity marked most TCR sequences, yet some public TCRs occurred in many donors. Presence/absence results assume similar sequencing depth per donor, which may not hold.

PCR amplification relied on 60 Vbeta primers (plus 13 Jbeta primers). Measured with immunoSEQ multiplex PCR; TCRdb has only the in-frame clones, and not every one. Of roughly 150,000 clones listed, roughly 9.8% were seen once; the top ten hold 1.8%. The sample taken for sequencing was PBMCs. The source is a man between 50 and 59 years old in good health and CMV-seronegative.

The CDR3 DNA reads as TGTGCCAGCAGCCCGGCCAGCGGGAGCCACGAGCAGTACTTC. Translation: CASSPASGSHEQYF. V and J are TRBV5-4 and TRBJ2-7, with 8 bases that match TRBD2. CDR3 length: 14 residues. V lost 4 bases, J lost 5 bases, and 8 bases stayed unmatched. From germline, CDR1 is SGHNT and CDR2 YYREEE (reference sequence).